The present T cell receptor (beta chain) was sequenced within a study of CD8+CD57+ T cells in acquired aplastic anemia. Profiles of TCR beta VDJ and CDR3 were generated from a genomic DNA template. TCRdb ran MiXCR on the reads and lists one entry per CDR3 protein. The sample contains about 200,000 distinct CDR3 sequences, roughly 50% of which appear only once. A note on this clonotype: A much larger clonotype is one base distant, so this may be a read error.

This CDR3 is built from 13 residues. Deletions cut 8 bases from V and 1 base from J, with 12 bases between. An expansion of CD8+CD57+ cells by flow cytometry had been shown in patients chosen for sequencing. The chain employs TRBV12-3 or TRBV12-4 and TRBJ2-7; TRBD1 is a possible D gene (5 bases). This clonotype originated in a human donor with aplastic anemia. Material for sequencing was sorted CD4+, CD8+, or CD8+CD57+ T cells (not recorded which) from PBMCs. The CDR3 region has the DNA TGTGCCAGCGGTCACAGGCAGTCCTACGAGCAGTACTTC. Its translation is CASGHRQSYEQYF.